This TCR beta chain derives from a study of T cell responses to AZD1222 COVID-19 vaccine. Study outcomes and limitations: Donors were largely white British and mainly female; clonal diversity was possibly underestimated. Reportedly, nearly half the spike-specific TCRs target unmutated variant regions.

As for this clone: Its antigen is still unknown.

This CDR3 spans 15 amino acids. The germline CDR1 and CDR2 sequences are MGHDK and SYGVNS. V lost 2 bases and J lost 8; bases outside the gene matches: 4. TCRdb's copy holds only in-frame clones and misses some; the assay was immunoSEQ multiplex PCR. The sample lists about 150,000 clones; 88% were seen once. The receptor's source is an adult in good health. The gene calls are TRBV25-1 and TRBJ2-1; 12 bases line up with TRBD2. This material consisted of peripheral blood, taken on day 0 of AZD1222 vaccination. The CDR3 protein is CASSEASGGADEQFF. Here the CDR3 DNA reads TGTGCCAGCAGTGAAGCTAGCGGGGGGGCCGATGAGCAGTTCTTC. The whole variable domain, filled in from reference TRBV25-1 and TRBJ2-1, reads EADIYQTPRYLVIGTGKKITLECSQTMGHDKMYWYQQDPGMELHLIHYSYGVNSTEKGDLSSESTVSRIRTEHFPLTLESARPSHTSQYLCASSEASGGADEQFFGPGTRLTVL.